Listed below are T cell receptor beta chains from one sample, sequenced in a study of T cell changes during pregnancy in multiple sclerosis. The table came from immunoSEQ multiplex PCR; TCRdb's copy has only in-frame clones and leaves some out. The sample records 30,000 to 40,000 clones, under 95% being singletons. The sequenced sample was peripheral blood, obtained in the third trimester of pregnancy. These receptors came from a female donor in good health, enrolled as a control in a pregnancy study. The CDR3 runs from the conserved cysteine through the conserved F or W. The D gene is left open where the match is weak. Clone size is not always given. Where it is, it says once, few, many or a class for expanded clones.

CDR3: CASSFRRGATGELFF
DNA: TGTGCCAGCAGCTTCCGCAGGGGGGCCACCGGGGAGCTGTTTTTT
size: NA
V: TRBV7-2
length: 15
D: NA
J: TRBJ2-2

CDR3: CAMRDNYGYTF
DNA: TGTGCTATGAGGGATAACTATGGCTACACCTTC
size: once
V: TRBV18
length: 11
D: NA
J: TRBJ1-2

CDR3: CATLGSAGSTDTQYF
DNA: TGTGCCACCTTGGGCTCAGCGGGGTCCACAGATACGCAGTATTTT
size: NA
V: TRBV10-3
length: 15
D: TRBD2
J: TRBJ2-3

CDR3: CASSEDTSGGYEQFF
DNA: TGTGCCAGCAGTGAAGACACTAGCGGGGGTTATGAGCAGTTCTTC
size: NA
V: TRBV6-1
length: 15
D: TRBD2
J: TRBJ2-1

CDR3: CASSQISRGAADF
DNA: TGTGCCAGCAGCCAAATCTCGCGGGGAGCGGCAGACTTC
size: NA
V: TRBV13
length: 13
D: NA
J: TRBJ2-7

CDR3: CASSLNTEAFF
DNA: TGTGCCAGCAGCCTCAACACTGAAGCTTTCTTT
size: few
V: TRBV7-8
length: 11
D: NA
J: TRBJ1-1

CDR3: CAWSEKAGATDTQYF
DNA: TGTGCCTGGAGTGAGAAAGCGGGAGCAACAGATACGCAGTATTTT
size: once
V: TRBV30
length: 15
D: TRBD2
J: TRBJ2-3

CDR3: CASSVGGSGGAQETQYF
DNA: TGTGCCAGCAGCGTAGGGGGAAGCGGGGGGGCCCAAGAGACCCAGTACTTC
size: NA
V: TRBV9
length: 17
D: TRBD2
J: TRBJ2-5

CDR3: CASSLALANEQFF
DNA: TGTGCCAGCAGCTTAGCCCTAGCGAATGAGCAGTTCTTC
size: NA
V: TRBV7-2
length: 13
D: NA
J: TRBJ2-1

CDR3: CASSRGGQGRYEQYF
DNA: TGTGCCAGCAGTCGGGGGGGACAGGGGAGGTACGAGCAGTACTTC
size: NA
V: TRBV28
length: 15
D: TRBD1
J: TRBJ2-7

CDR3: CASSQEAERPEQFF
DNA: TGTGCCAGCAGCCAAGAAGCGGAGCGGCCTGAGCAGTTCTTC
size: NA
V: TRBV4-2
length: 14
D: NA
J: TRBJ2-1

CDR3: CASSVAVQAFDNEQFF
DNA: TGTGCCAGCAGCGTAGCTGTACAGGCCTTCGACAATGAGCAGTTCTTC
size: NA
V: TRBV9
length: 16
D: NA
J: TRBJ2-1

CDR3: CASSSAVTSTDTQYF
DNA: TGCGCCAGCAGTTCGGCGGTTACTAGCACAGATACGCAGTATTTT
size: few
V: TRBV5-1
length: 15
D: NA
J: TRBJ2-3